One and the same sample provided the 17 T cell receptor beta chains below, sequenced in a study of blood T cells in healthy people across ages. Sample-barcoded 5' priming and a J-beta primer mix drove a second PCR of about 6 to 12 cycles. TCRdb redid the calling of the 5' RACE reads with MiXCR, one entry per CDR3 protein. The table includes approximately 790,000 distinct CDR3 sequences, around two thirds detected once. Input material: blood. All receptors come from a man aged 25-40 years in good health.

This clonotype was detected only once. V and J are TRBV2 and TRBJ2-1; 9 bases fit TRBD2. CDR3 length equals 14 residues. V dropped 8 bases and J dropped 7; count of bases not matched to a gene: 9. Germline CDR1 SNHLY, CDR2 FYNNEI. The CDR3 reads CASPKRGVGNEQFF. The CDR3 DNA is TGTGCCAGCCCGAAGCGGGGGGTGGGAAATGAGCAGTTCTTC.

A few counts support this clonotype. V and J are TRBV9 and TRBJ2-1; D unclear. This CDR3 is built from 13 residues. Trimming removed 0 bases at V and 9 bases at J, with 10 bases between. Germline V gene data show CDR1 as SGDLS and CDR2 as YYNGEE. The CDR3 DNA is TGTGCCAGCAGCGTAGACCGATTGGCTGAGCAGTTCTTC. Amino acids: CASSVDRLAEQFF.

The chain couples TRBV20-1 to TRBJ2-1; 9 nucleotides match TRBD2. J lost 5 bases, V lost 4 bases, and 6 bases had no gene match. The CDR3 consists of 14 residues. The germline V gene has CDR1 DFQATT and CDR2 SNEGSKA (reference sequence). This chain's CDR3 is CSAKPSGTHNEQFF. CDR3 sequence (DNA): TGCAGTGCTAAGCCTAGCGGGACCCACAATGAGCAGTTCTTC.

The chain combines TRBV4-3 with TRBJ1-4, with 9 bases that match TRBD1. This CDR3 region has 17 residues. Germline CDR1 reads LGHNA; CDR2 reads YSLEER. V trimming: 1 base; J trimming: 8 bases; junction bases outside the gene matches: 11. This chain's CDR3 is CASSQGGAGTGLEKLFF. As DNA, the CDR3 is TGCGCCAGCAGCCAAGGGGGAGCCGGGACAGGGCTAGAAAAACTGTTTTTT.

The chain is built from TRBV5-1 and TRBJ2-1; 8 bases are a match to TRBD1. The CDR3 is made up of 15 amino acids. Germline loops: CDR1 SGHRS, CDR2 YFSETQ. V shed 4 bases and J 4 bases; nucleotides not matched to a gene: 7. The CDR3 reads CASSPEGQEYNEQFF. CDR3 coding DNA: TGCGCCAGCAGCCCCGAGGGACAGGAGTACAATGAGCAGTTCTTC.

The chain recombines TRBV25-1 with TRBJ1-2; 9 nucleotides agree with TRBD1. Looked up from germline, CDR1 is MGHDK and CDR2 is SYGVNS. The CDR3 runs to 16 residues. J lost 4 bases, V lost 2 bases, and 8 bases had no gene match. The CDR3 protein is CASSEPLGTGRYGYTF. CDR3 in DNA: TGTGCCAGCAGTGAACCACTTGGGACAGGGCGCTATGGCTACACCTTC.

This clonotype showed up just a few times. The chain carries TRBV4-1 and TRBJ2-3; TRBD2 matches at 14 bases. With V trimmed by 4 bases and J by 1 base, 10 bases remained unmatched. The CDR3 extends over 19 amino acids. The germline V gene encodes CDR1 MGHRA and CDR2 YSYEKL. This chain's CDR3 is CASSRERLAGGLGTDTQYF. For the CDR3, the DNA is TGCGCCAGCAGCCGCGAACGACTAGCGGGGGGGCTTGGCACAGATACGCAGTATTTT.

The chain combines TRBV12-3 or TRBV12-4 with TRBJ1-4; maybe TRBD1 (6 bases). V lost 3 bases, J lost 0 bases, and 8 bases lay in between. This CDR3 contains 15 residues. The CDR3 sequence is CASSFGGATNEKLFF. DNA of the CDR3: TGTGCCAGCAGTTTTGGGGGCGCAACTAATGAAAAACTGTTTTTT.

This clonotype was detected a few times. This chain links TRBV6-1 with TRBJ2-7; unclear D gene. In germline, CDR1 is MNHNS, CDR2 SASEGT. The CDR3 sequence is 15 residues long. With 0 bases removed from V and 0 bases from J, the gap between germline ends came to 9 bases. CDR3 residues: CASSEAPDISYEQYF. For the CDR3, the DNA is TGTGCCAGCAGTGAAGCCCCAGACATCTCCTACGAGCAGTACTTC.

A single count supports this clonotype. The CDR3 is CASSLSDTETQYF. The CDR3 DNA is TGTGCCAGCAGCTTAAGCGACACGGAGACGCAGTATTTT. The V and J genes are TRBV7-2 and TRBJ2-3, with no clear D. V was shortened by 2 bases and J by 9 bases, with 12 bases between the two germline ends. The V gene's germline CDR1 is SGHTA and CDR2 FQGNSA. CDR3 length: 13 amino acids.

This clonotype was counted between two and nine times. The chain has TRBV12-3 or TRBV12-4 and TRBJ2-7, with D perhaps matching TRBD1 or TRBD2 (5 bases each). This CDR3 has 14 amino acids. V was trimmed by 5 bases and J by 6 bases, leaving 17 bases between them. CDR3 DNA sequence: TGTGCCAGCAGTCTCCGGGGCGTCAACGGCGAGCAGTACTTC. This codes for CASSLRGVNGEQYF.

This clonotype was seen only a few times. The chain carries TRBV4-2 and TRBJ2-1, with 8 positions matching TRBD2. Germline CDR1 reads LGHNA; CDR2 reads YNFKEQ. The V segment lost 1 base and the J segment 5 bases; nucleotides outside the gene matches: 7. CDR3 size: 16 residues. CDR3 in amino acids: CASSQAQTSGNNEQFF. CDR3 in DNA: TGTGCCAGCAGCCAAGCCCAAACTAGCGGCAACAATGAGCAGTTCTTC.

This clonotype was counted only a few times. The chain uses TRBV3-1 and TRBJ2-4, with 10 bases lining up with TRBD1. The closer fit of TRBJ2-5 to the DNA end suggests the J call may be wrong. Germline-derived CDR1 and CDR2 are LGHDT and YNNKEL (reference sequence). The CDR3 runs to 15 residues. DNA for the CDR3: TGTGCCAGCAGTCGACCGGGACAGGGGTCGGAGACCCAGTACTTC. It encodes CASSRPGQGSETQYF.

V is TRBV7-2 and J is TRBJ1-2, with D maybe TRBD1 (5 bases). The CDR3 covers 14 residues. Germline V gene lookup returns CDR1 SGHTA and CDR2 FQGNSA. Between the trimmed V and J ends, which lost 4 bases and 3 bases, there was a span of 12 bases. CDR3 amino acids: CASSWDPADYGYTF. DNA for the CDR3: TGTGCCAGCAGCTGGGACCCGGCTGACTATGGCTACACCTTC.

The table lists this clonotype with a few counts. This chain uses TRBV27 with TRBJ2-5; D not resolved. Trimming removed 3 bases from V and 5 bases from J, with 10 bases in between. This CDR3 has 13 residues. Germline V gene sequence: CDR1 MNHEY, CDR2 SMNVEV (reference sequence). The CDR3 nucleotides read TGTGCCAGCAGTTTTTCCCGAAGGGAGACCCAGTACTTC. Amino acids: CASSFSRRETQYF.

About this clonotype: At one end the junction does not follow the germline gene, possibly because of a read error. CDR3 region: CTSSWSGQGDTEAFF. The DNA for the CDR3 is TGTACCAGCAGTTGGTCCGGGCAGGGAGACACTGAAGCTTTCTTT. The genes are TRBV12-3 or TRBV12-4 and TRBJ1-1; D might be TRBD1 (5 bases). This CDR3 has 15 amino acids.

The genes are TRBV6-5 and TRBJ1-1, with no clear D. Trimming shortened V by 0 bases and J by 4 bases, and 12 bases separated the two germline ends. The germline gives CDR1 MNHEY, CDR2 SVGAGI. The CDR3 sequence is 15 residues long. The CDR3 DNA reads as TGTGCCAGCAGTTACTCGGTCGTCCCGGGCACTGAAGCTTTCTTT. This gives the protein CASSYSVVPGTEAFF.